The present entry profiles one T cell receptor beta chain with its context. This sample is part of a study of cytomegalovirus exposure and HLA in healthy donors. The PCR was carried out with 60 Vbeta primers and 13 Jbeta primers. Sequencing was performed with immunoSEQ multiplex PCR; in TCRdb, only in-frame clones are kept and a portion is missing. The profile shows more than 95,000 clones, about four fifths of them singletons. The CDR3 length is 13 residues. Germline lookup yields CDR1 SGHRS and CDR2 YFSETQ. J lost 7 bases, V lost 4 bases, and 4 bases had no gene match. This chain uses TRBV5-1 with TRBJ2-2; 7 bases align to TRBD1. The sequenced sample consisted of PBMCs. The source of this sequence is a female donor in good health and CMV-seropositive. The CDR3 nucleotides are TGCGCCAGCAGCCCTCAGGGGGTCGGGGAGCTGTTTTTT. Translation: CASSPQGVGELFF.